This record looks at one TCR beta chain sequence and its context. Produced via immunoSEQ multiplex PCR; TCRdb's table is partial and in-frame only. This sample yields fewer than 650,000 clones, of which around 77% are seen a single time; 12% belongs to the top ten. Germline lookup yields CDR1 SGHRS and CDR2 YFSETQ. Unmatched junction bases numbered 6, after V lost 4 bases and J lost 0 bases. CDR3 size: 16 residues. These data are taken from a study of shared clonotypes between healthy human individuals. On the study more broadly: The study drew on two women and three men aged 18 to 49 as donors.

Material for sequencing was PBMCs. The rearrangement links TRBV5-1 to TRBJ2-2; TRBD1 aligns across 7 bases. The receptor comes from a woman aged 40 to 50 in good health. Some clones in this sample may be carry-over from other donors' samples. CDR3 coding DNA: TGCGCCAGCAGCGGTAGACAGGGCGCGAACACCGGGGAGCTGTTTTTT. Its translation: CASSGRQGANTGELFF.